The present entry profiles one T cell receptor beta chain with its context. Antigen specificity is unknown. Attachment of unique molecular identifiers to individual cDNA molecules was performed. TCRdb fed the 5' RACE reads into MiXCR, producing one record per CDR3 protein. The table lists some 80,000 distinct CDR3 sequences, 5% of them singletons. This specimen comes from a study of early T cells in non-severe SARS-CoV-2 infection. At the level of the study: Bulk RNA taken from unsorted whole blood was sequenced, leaving chains unpaired. Overall study findings and caveats: The VDJdb matching leaned toward anti-spike CD8 responses and overlooked private and CD4 specificities.

This clonotype originated in an adult who was a healthcare worker with PCR-confirmed SARS-CoV-2 infection or an uninfected control (not recorded which). This material consisted of whole blood, taken at baseline.

The CDR3 is CASSLPPGQAMGYTF. The CDR3 DNA sequence: TGTGCCAGCAGTTTACCCCCGGGACAGGCCATGGGCTACACCTTC. V gene TRBV28 combines with J gene TRBJ1-2, with 8 nucleotides matching TRBD1. Germline V gene lookup returns CDR1 MDHEN and CDR2 SYDVKM. The CDR3 sequence is 15 residues long. V lost 2 bases, J lost 8 bases, and 10 bases stayed unmatched.